Many counts were recorded for the clone carrying this T cell receptor beta chain. The target antigen is unknown. The data stem from a study of response to subunit inactivated influenza vaccine. V lost 1 base to trimming and J lost 0 bases, with 10 bases between them. Germline assignment: CDR1 SGHRS and CDR2 YFSETQ. CDR3 length: 16 amino acids. Findings and caveats of the study: After each seasonal influenza vaccination, few new T cells are recruited, the authors suggested.

TCRdb reanalysed the RT-PCR reads using MiXCR and keeps one entry per CDR3 protein. The data show 450,000 to 500,000 distinct CDR3 sequences, with roughly 9.7% seen just once and more than 10% held by the top ten. The sequenced sample was PBMCs from blood, obtained roughly 6 weeks after vaccination. The TCR sequence derives from a man aged 50 to 59 who received an inactivated influenza vaccine. The V call is TRBV5-1, the J call TRBJ2-2; tentative D call: TRBD2 (6 bases). The CDR3 DNA follows: TGCGCCAGCAGCTTGAACCCGGGAGCGAACACCGGGGAGCTGTTTTTT. As protein: CASSLNPGANTGELFF.